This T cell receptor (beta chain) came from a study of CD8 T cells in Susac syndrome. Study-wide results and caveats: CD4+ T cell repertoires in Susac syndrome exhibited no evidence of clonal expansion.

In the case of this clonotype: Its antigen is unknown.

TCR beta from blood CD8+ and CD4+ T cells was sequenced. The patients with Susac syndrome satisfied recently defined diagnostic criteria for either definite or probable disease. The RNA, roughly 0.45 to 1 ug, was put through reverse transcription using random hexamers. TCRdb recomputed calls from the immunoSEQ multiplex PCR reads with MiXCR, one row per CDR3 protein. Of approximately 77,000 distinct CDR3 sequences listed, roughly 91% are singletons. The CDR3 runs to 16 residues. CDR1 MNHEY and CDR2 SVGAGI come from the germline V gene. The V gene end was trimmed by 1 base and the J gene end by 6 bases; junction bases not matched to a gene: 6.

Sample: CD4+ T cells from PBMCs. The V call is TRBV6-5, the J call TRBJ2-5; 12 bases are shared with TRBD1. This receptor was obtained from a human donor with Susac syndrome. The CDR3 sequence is CASSYLGQGARKTQYF. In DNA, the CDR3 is TGTGCCAGCAGTTACTTGGGACAGGGGGCGCGAAAGACCCAGTACTTC.